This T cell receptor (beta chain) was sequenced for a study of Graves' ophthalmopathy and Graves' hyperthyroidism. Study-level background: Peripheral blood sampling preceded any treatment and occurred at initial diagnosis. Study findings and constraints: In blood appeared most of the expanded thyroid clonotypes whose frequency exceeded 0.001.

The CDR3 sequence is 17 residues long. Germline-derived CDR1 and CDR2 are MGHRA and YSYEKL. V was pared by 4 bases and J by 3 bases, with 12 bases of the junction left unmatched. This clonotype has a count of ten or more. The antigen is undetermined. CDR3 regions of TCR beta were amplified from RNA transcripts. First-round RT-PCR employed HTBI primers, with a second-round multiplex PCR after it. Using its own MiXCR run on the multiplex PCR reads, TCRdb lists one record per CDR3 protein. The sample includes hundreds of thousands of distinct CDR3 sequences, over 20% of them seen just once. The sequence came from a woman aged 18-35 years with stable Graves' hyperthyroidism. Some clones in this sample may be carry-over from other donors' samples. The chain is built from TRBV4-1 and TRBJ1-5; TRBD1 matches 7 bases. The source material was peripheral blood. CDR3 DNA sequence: TGCGCCAGCAGCCGCAGGGGGACATCTGAGTCCAATCAGCCCCAGCATTTT. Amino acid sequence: CASSRRGTSESNQPQHF.